Following are 13 T cell receptor beta chains from one sample sequenced in a study of technical replicates of blood from several donors. Only in-frame clones appear in the TCRdb table, and some are missing; sequencing was by immunoSEQ multiplex PCR. The sample holds tens of thousands of clones; 90% to 95% are singletons and the top ten take over 0.25%. Sequenced sample: T cells isolated from PBMCs. The receptors derive from a human donor in good health.

The chain combines TRBV21-1 with TRBJ1-5. TRBV21-1 is labeled a pseudogene. The CDR3 contains 13 residues. The CDR3 loop reads CASSKAEPRPQHF. The CDR3 bases are TGTGCCAGCAGCAAAGCAGAGCCAAGACCCCAGCATTTT.

The V call is TRBV7-9, the J call TRBJ2-5; possible D gene TRBD2, 6 bases. V lost 3 bases and J lost 5, with 7 bases in between. The germline gives CDR1 SEHNR, CDR2 FQNEAQ (reference sequence). This CDR3 has 12 amino acids. The CDR3 DNA reads as TGTGCCAGCAGCTTCGGAGGGGAGACCCAGTACTTC. Amino acid sequence: CASSFGGETQYF.

The chain has TRBV15 and TRBJ1-1; no clear D gene. The CDR3 is 14 amino acids. The V gene's germline CDR1 is LNHNV and CDR2 YYDKDF (reference sequence). Trimming left V 0 bases short and J 4 bases short, with 9 bases between. The CDR3 DNA reads TGTGCCACCAGCAGAGATGCAAGGAGCACTGAAGCTTTCTTT. This codes for CATSRDARSTEAFF.

The J gene is TRBJ2-1, the V gene TRBV9; a possible D gene is TRBD1 (5 bases). Between the trimmed V and J ends, which lost 6 bases and 8 bases, there was a span of 15 bases. The CDR3 covers 13 residues. Germline lookup yields CDR1 SGDLS and CDR2 YYNGEE. The DNA of the CDR3 is TGTGCCAGCACCAGGGCCCCAAGGGATGAGCAGTTCTTC. As protein: CASTRAPRDEQFF.

The gene calls are TRBV27 and TRBJ2-2; tentative D call: TRBD1 (6 bases). The CDR3 has 15 amino acids. Trimming removed 6 bases at V and 3 bases at J, with 14 bases between. The germline gives CDR1 MNHEY, CDR2 SMNVEV (reference sequence). The DNA for the CDR3 is TGTGCCAGCAGGGCACAGGGCCGGGACACCGGGGAGCTGTTTTTT. It is translated as CASRAQGRDTGELFF.

CDR3 protein: CASSQPGLREQYF. The CDR3 DNA follows: TGTGCCAGCAGTCAGCCGGGACTAAGGGAGCAGTACTTC. The gene calls are TRBV5-4 and TRBJ2-7, with TRBD2 matching 7 bases. This CDR3 has 13 residues. With 5 bases clipped from V and 7 bases from J, the junction kept 9 bases outside the gene matches. The germline V gene encodes CDR1 SGHNT and CDR2 YYREEE (reference sequence).

V usage is TRBV5-1 and J usage is TRBJ2-5; D ambiguous. Trimming took 0 bases from V and 4 from J, leaving 19 bases between them. The CDR3 runs 17 residues. CDR1 and CDR2 from the germline V gene are SGHRS and YFSETQ. The CDR3 protein is CASSLGRFGFRGETQYF. CDR3 DNA sequence: TGCGCCAGCAGCTTGGGACGATTTGGGTTTCGAGGAGAGACCCAGTACTTC.

The chain recombines TRBV12-5 with TRBJ1-4; D is perhaps TRBD1 (6 bases). This CDR3 is built from 18 residues. Germline-derived CDR1 and CDR2 are LGHNT and FRNRAP. Trimming took 0 bases from V and 4 from J, leaving 18 bases between them. For the CDR3, the DNA is TGTGCTAGTGGTTTGGTACGCACAGGGCATATAGTTAATGAAAAACTGTTTTTT. The encoded protein is CASGLVRTGHIVNEKLFF.

The chain is built from TRBV5-5 and TRBJ2-5; 11 bases agree with TRBD2. Germline CDR1 and CDR2: SGHKS and YYEKEE (reference sequence). After removal of 4 bases from V and 3 bases from J, the junction contained 5 bases not matched to a gene. This CDR3 spans 15 amino acids. This CDR3 is CASSLGLAVEETQYF. In DNA, the CDR3 is TGTGCCAGCAGCCTGGGACTAGCGGTGGAAGAGACCCAGTACTTC. The whole variable domain, filled in from reference TRBV5-5 and TRBJ2-5, reads DAGVTQSPTHLIKTRGQQVTLRCSPISGHKSVSWYQQVLGQGPQFIFQYYEKEERGRGNFPDRFSARQFPNYSSELNVNALLLGDSALYLCASSLGLAVEETQYFGPGTRLLVL.

The chain uses TRBV7-5 and TRBJ2-2; the table gives TRBD1 as D, unverified against the DNA. TRBV7-5 is designated a pseudogene. The CDR3 consists of 17 residues. In nucleotides, the CDR3 is TGTGTCAGAAGCCCAAGAGACAGGGTTTTTTTTACCGGGGAGCTGTTTTTT. Protein product: CVRSPRDRVFFTGELFF.

The chain has TRBV4-1 and TRBJ1-5; possibly TRBD1 for D (5 bases). V was cut by 4 bases and J by 0 bases, with 13 bases left in between. CDR1 MGHRA and CDR2 YSYEKL come from the germline V gene. The CDR3 length is 16 residues. The CDR3 DNA reads as TGCGCCAGCAGCCCACAAGCGCAGGGTAGCAATCAGCCCCAGCATTTT. Protein product: CASSPQAQGSNQPQHF.

The rearrangement uses TRBV2 and TRBJ1-4; no definite D call. CDR1 SNHLY and CDR2 FYNNEI come from the germline V gene. The germline V and J ends were trimmed by 6 bases and 5 bases, with 13 bases remaining between them. The CDR3 extends over 14 amino acids. The CDR3 nucleotides read TGTGCCAGCAGGACTCGGCAGCCGAATGAAAAACTGTTTTTT. Protein product: CASRTRQPNEKLFF.

This chain links TRBV4-1 with TRBJ2-2; TRBD2 might be the D (6 bases). With 0 bases removed from V and 6 bases from J, the gap between germline ends came to 14 bases. The CDR3 sequence is 16 residues long. The germline V gene encodes CDR1 MGHRA and CDR2 YSYEKL. CDR3 coding DNA: TGCGCCAGCAGCCAAGATCTCGGGGGAAGGGCCGGGGAGCTGTTTTTT. Amino acids: CASSQDLGGRAGELFF.